The sequence of this T cell receptor (beta chain) was determined in a study of blood T cell repertoires in COVID-19. Study summary: In each case, the material was cDNA or gDNA derived from T cells, B-cell-depleted T cells, or PBMCs.

Per the original methods: How many nucleated cells were present was estimated from reference gene primer amplification. Assay: immunoSEQ multiplex PCR; the TCRdb copy retains only in-frame clones and omits some. Clonal size and the V and J genes are those of that table, whereas D and trimming came from the DNA. The repertoire holds around 150,000 clones, with roughly 85% as singletons. With V trimmed by 0 bases and J by 6 bases, 3 bases remained unmatched. The CDR3 has 16 amino acids. Per the germline V gene, CDR1 is SGHTA and CDR2 is FQGNSA. This clonotype was obtained from a human donor with acute or convalescent COVID-19. The donor label of this sample is uncertain. Source material: peripheral blood. The chain recombines TRBV7-2 with TRBJ2-3; 13 positions agree with TRBD2. CDR3 loop: CASSLAGTSGADTQYF. DNA of the CDR3: TGTGCCAGCAGCTTAGCCGGGACTAGCGGGGCGGATACGCAGTATTTT.